This TCR beta chain was retrieved from a study of CD8 T cells in Susac syndrome (dated by TCRdb to between 2018 and 2021). Concerning the study at large: Whether CD8+ T cell activation and differentiation in Susac syndrome was antigen driven was tested using repertoire sequencing. Clonality of the CD8+ T cell repertoire was compared between around 13 healthy donors, approximately 14 Susac syndrome patients and 15 multiple sclerosis patients. Overall study outcomes, separate from this receptor: The study acknowledged that relatively few individuals were included in the TCR sequencing and HLA analysis.

CDR1 is given as DFQATT and CDR2 as SNEGSKA, both from the germline V gene (reference sequence). Trimming takes 5 bases from V and 14 bases from J, and the germline ends sit 16 bases apart. From cysteine to phenylalanine, the CDR3 is 11 amino acids long. The retained sequence is limited to the CDR3, 33 bases, with the frame set at the first base. About this clonotype: This clone's antigen is unknown. The sample holds no much larger clone one base away, and base qualities are not on file.

RNA was extracted using the RNeasy kit, and roughly 0.45 to 1 microgram was reverse transcribed with random hexamers. The immunoSEQ multiplex PCR assay, covering 54 Vbeta and 13 Jbeta segments, was used to amplify TCR beta CDR3 regions. PCR amplification bias was corrected by using a synthetic template baseline for primer optimization and computational correction. Processing in the source paper ran as follows. Reads were annotated to V, D and J genes according to IMGT and were analyzed with immunoSEQ Analyzer, with only productive sequences retained. Clonality was calculated as one minus the Shannon entropy normalized by log2 of the number of productive unique sequences. For each patient and control, public and private clones were evaluated among the 100 most prevalent clones. Clones were defined as Susac-specific when absent from the healthy and MS cohorts, from 1,000 to 1,100 published viral clones and from other ImmuneACCESS disease sequences. TCRdb reworked the public reads: Q25 trimming with fastp, MiXCR clone assembly, productive beta chains retained. Rows with a matching CDR3 protein are joined into one entry that keeps the most common DNA and genes. The V and J calls, along with clone size, are taken from TCRdb and not from the paper's own processing. A total of around 80,000 distinct CDR3 sequences appear in this sample, around 94% of them only once. In total, the top ten clones hold 0.26% of the sample.

Peripheral blood CD8+ and CD4+ T cells from healthy donors, Susac syndrome patients and multiple sclerosis patients were profiled by high-throughput TCR beta sequencing. Healthy donors were age- and sex-matched controls. Bulk CD8+ and CD4+ T cells were purified by magnetic negative isolation, whereas CD8+ TEMRA cells were enriched by FACS. Blood was collected in EDTA tubes and processed within 24 hours, with PBMCs isolated through density gradient centrifugation. PBMCs intended for TCR sequencing were frozen in liquid nitrogen and were later thawed in a 37 degrees C water bath. The sorted or isolated CD4+, CD8+ and CD8+ TEMRA cells had a purity of 90% or higher.

Input material: CD8+ T cells from PBMCs. This TCR was sampled from a human donor in good health. This receptor chain uses TRBV20-1 and TRBJ2-1; the D gene lacks a confident call. The CDR3 protein: CSAPLGNLEFF. The DNA sequence follows: TGCAGTGCTCCGCTCGGAAACTTGGAGTTCTTC.